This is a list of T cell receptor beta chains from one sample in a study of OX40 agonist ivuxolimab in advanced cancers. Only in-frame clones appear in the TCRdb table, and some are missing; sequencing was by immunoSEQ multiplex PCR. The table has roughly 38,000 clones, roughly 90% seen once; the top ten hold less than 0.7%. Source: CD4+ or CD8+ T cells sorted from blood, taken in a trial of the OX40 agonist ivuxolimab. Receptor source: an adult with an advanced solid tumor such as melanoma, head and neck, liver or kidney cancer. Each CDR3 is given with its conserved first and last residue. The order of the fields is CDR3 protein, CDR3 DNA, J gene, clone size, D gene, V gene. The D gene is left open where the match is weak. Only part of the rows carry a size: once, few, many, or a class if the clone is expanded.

CASSNPRTGLQETQYF,TGTGCCAGTAGTAACCCACGGACAGGCCTCCAAGAGACCCAGTACTTC,TRBJ2-5,-,TRBD1,TRBV19
CASSPHNEQFF,TGTGCCAGCAGCCCCCACAATGAGCAGTTCTTC,TRBJ2-1,few,-,TRBV28
CASSPGTSGGAADTQYF,TGCGCCAGCAGCCCCGGGACTAGCGGGGGGGCGGCAGATACGCAGTATTTT,TRBJ2-3,-,TRBD2,TRBV5-1
CASSPRGGSGYTDTQYF,TGTGCCAGCAGCCCCCGGGGGGGGTCCGGGTACACAGATACGCAGTATTTT,TRBJ2-3,once,TRBD2,TRBV7-8
CARGGGAGTGELFF,TGTGCCCGGGGGGGAGGGGCCGGCACCGGGGAGCTGTTTTTT,TRBJ2-2,-,TRBD2,TRBV2
CASSPSSIRRGELFF,TGTGCCAGCTCACCCAGTTCTATTCGTCGCGGGGAGCTGTTTTTT,TRBJ2-2,once,-,TRBV18
CASSEALRGEEGSYEQYF,TGTGCCAGCAGTGAAGCGCTCCGCGGGGAGGAGGGCTCCTACGAGCAGTACTTC,TRBJ2-7,-,-,TRBV6-1
CASSQDPRSRNTIYF,TGTGCCAGCAGCCAAGATCCTAGAAGTCGAAACACCATATATTTT,TRBJ1-3,-,-,TRBV14
CASSYSVDRNSPLHF,TGTGCCAGCAGTTACTCGGTGGACAGAAATTCACCCCTCCACTTT,TRBJ1-6,-,-,TRBV6-5
CAWSISETQYF,TGTGCCTGGAGTATCTCAGAGACCCAGTACTTC,TRBJ2-5,once,-,TRBV30
CASGLSRNEQFF,TGTGCCAGCGGGTTATCGAGAAATGAGCAGTTCTTC,TRBJ2-1,once,-,TRBV6-6
CASTPQGPLPTKNIQYF,TGTGCCAGCACCCCACAGGGACCACTACCTACCAAAAACATTCAGTACTTC,TRBJ2-4,-,-,TRBV7-4
CASSPTQNYGYTF,TGTGCCAGCAGCCCGACACAAAACTATGGCTACACCTTC,TRBJ1-2,-,-,TRBV2
CAIKDRVNTEAFF,TGTGCCATCAAGGACAGGGTAAACACTGAAGCTTTCTTT,TRBJ1-1,-,TRBD1,TRBV10-3
CASGRDRGLDFF,TGTGCTAGTGGTCGGGACAGGGGGCTAGATTTCTTT,TRBJ1-1,-,TRBD1,TRBV12-5
CASRKGGMGAYEQYF,TGTGCCAGCAGGAAGGGGGGAATGGGGGCCTACGAGCAGTACTTC,TRBJ2-7,-,-,TRBV28
CASSLARRQTRANYGYTF,TGTGCCAGCAGCTTAGCGCGGCGACAGACCCGAGCTAACTATGGCTACACCTTC,TRBJ1-2,-,-,TRBV7-8
CASSFQTALRGYTF,TGTGCCAGCAGCTTTCAGACGGCCCTTCGGGGCTACACCTTC,TRBJ1-2,-,-,TRBV7-9
CASSSPSRGNTEAFF,TGTGCCAGCAGTTCCCCCTCGAGAGGGAACACTGAAGCTTTCTTT,TRBJ1-1,-,-,TRBV6-6
CASSLSSGGSSYEQYF,TGTGCCAGTAGTTTATCTAGCGGGGGGAGCTCCTACGAGCAGTACTTC,TRBJ2-7,-,TRBD2,TRBV19
CASIAPGRTTYEQYF,TGTGCCAGCATTGCCCCGGGACGGACGACCTACGAGCAGTACTTC,TRBJ2-7,once,-,TRBV6-1
CASSQGLAEGRDTQYF,TGTGCCAGCAGTCAAGGACTAGCGGAGGGGAGAGATACGCAGTATTTT,TRBJ2-3,-,TRBD2,TRBV4-2
CASSFLGTDTQYF,TGTGCCAGCAGCTTTCTTGGCACAGATACGCAGTATTTT,TRBJ2-3,-,-,TRBV5-8